This is a list of T cell receptor beta chains from one sample in a study of blood T cell repertoires in COVID-19. Profiled with immunoSEQ multiplex PCR; TCRdb holds only in-frame clones, not every one. Of around 180,000 clones listed, 82% are singletons. Sequenced input: peripheral blood. These receptors all stem from a woman older than 75 with active or convalescent COVID-19. The CDR3 runs from the conserved cysteine through the conserved F or W. A D gene is named only where the DNA matches it firmly. Clone size is not always given. Where it is, it says once, few, many or a class for expanded clones.

NA	TRBV5-1	NA	TRBJ2-7	TGCGCCAGCAGCTTGGCCAGGGGAGTCTACGAGCAGTACTTC	CASSLARGVYEQYF
TRBD2	TRBV9	NA	TRBJ2-1	TGTGCCAGCAGCGTGCTAGCGGGGGGGAGTTCCTACAATGAGCAGTTCTTC	CASSVLAGGSSYNEQFF
NA	TRBV5-4	NA	TRBJ2-4	TGTGCCAGCAGCTCGGGCGGGGACAAAAACATTCAGTACTTC	CASSSGGDKNIQYF
TRBD1	TRBV19	NA	TRBJ1-2	TGTGCCAGTAGTTCAACCCCCGGGACAGCTAACTATGGCTACACCTTC	CASSSTPGTANYGYTF
TRBD2	TRBV5-1	NA	TRBJ2-1	TGCGCCAGCAGCTTTAGCGGGAGAGCAGCCGATGAGCAGTTCTTC	CASSFSGRAADEQFF
NA	TRBV2	NA	TRBJ1-1	TGTGCCAGAAGGGGTGCTGAAGCTTTCTTT	CARRGAEAFF
NA	TRBV21-1	NA	TRBJ2-6	TGTGCCAGCAGCAAAAAAGGGGGACAGGGCCCTTCTGGGGCCAACGTCCTGACTTTC	CASSKKGGQGPSGANVLTF
TRBD1	TRBV19	NA	TRBJ1-5	TGTGCCAGTAGTATCCCACAGGGGGCTGGGGATCAGCCCCAGCATTTT	CASSIPQGAGDQPQHF
NA	TRBV28	NA	TRBJ1-1	TGTGCCAGCACCCCAGGGCGGGAGTTGAAAGCTTTCTTT	CASTPGRELKAFF
NA	TRBV9	NA	TRBJ2-5	TGTGCCAGCAGCGCGGGTTCAGGGGTTAGAGAGACCCAGTACTTC	CASSAGSGVRETQYF
TRBD1	TRBV27	NA	TRBJ2-7	TGTGCCAGCAGTTCGGGACAGGGCAGTAACGAGCAGTACTTC	CASSSGQGSNEQYF
NA	TRBV10-3	NA	TRBJ1-1	TGTGCCATCACTTGGGGGCTGAACACTGAAGCTTTCTTT	CAITWGLNTEAFF
TRBD2	TRBV9	NA	TRBJ2-2	TGTGCCAGCAGCGGGACTAGCGGCACCGGGGAGCTGTTTTTT	CASSGTSGTGELFF
NA	TRBV10-1	once	TRBJ2-7	TGCGCCAGCGGGACATCGGGATCGGGCGAGCAGTACTTC	CASGTSGSGEQYF
NA	TRBV7-9	NA	TRBJ1-2	TGTGCCAGCAGCCCCTATACAGTGAACTATGGCTACACCTTC	CASSPYTVNYGYTF
NA	TRBV30	NA	TRBJ1-4	TGTGCCTGGAGTGTAGCCTCGTGGAGTGAAAAACTGTTTTTT	CAWSVASWSEKLFF
TRBD1	TRBV9	NA	TRBJ2-2	TGTGCCAGCAGCCATAGACGGGACAGCTCCTTATGGAACACCGGGGAGCTGTTTTTT	CASSHRRDSSLWNTGELFF
TRBD2	TRBV4-2	NA	TRBJ2-7	TGTGCCAGCAGCCAAGTAGTTAGCGGGAGTTGGGCCGACGAGCAGTACTTC	CASSQVVSGSWADEQYF
TRBD1	TRBV28	NA	TRBJ2-6	TGTGCCAGCAGACTTCGACAGGGTCTGGCTGGGGCCAACGTCCTGACTTTC	CASRLRQGLAGANVLTF
TRBD1	TRBV15	NA	TRBJ1-5	TGTGCCACCAGCAGCCTTGAGGACAGGGGGCTGGGGGGCAATCAGCCCCAGCATTTT	CATSSLEDRGLGGNQPQHF
NA	TRBV3-1/TRBV3-2	NA	TRBJ1-3	TGTGCCAGCAGCCCGAGCTCTGGAAACACCATATATTTT	CASSPSSGNTIYF
NA	TRBV10-1	once	TRBJ1-4	TGCGCCAGCAGTCGGGGTCCAAATGAAAAACTGTTTTTT	CASSRGPNEKLFF
TRBD2	TRBV29-1	NA	TRBJ2-1	TGCAGCGTACGGGGGGGGTCTAGCGGTTACAATGAGCAGTTCTTC	CSVRGGSSGYNEQFF
TRBD2	TRBV7-2	NA	TRBJ2-1	TGTGCCAGCAGCCCTGCTAGCGGGAGGAGGGGGAATGAGCAGTTCTTC	CASSPASGRRGNEQFF
NA	TRBV19	NA	TRBJ1-5	TGTGCCAGTAGTAGGGGGGAGGCAGCTAATCTACAGCCCCAGCATTTT	CASSRGEAANLQPQHF
NA	TRBV5-1	NA	TRBJ2-2	TGCGCCAGCAGCTTGCAGGGGCAGGTCGGGGAGCTGTTTTTT	CASSLQGQVGELFF
NA	TRBV6-1	once	TRBJ1-1	TGTGCCAGCAGTGAATGGGGCAGACTGAACACTGAAGCTTTCTTT	CASSEWGRLNTEAFF
NA	TRBV6-2/TRBV6-3	NA	TRBJ1-5	TGTGCCAGCAGTGACAGGCTGCGAGTCAATCAGCCCCAGCATTTT	CASSDRLRVNQPQHF
NA	TRBV28	NA	TRBJ1-2	TGTGCCAGCCGGAGGACGGCTCGCTATGGCTACACCTTC	CASRRTARYGYTF
TRBD2	TRBV18	NA	TRBJ2-3	TGTGCCAGCTCACTAGGACTAGCGGGAGGACGCCGCACAGATACGCAGTATTTT	CASSLGLAGGRRTDTQYF
NA	TRBV5-4	few	TRBJ1-3	TGTGCCAGCAGCTCCCCGTCAACTAATGGAAACACCATATATTTT	CASSSPSTNGNTIYF
NA	TRBV6-1	once	TRBJ1-2	TGTGCCAGCAGTGAAAGGGAGAACTATGGCTACACCTTC	CASSERENYGYTF
TRBD2	TRBV28	NA	TRBJ2-3	TGTGCCAGCAGCCTCCTAGCGGGAGGGGGGACAGATACGCAGTATTTT	CASSLLAGGGTDTQYF
NA	TRBV21-1	NA	TRBJ1-3	TGTGCCAGGAAACCTCACGGGGTAGTCACCGGAAACACCATATATTTT	CARKPHGVVTGNTIYF
NA	TRBV18	NA	TRBJ2-2	TGTGCCAGCTCACCACCCACTGCAACCGGGGAGCTGTTTTTT	CASSPPTATGELFF
NA	TRBV13	NA	TRBJ2-5	TGTGCCAGCAGCTCCGGACTGGGCGGGGAGACCCAGTACTTC	CASSSGLGGETQYF
NA	TRBV5-4	NA	TRBJ2-2	TGTGCCACTGACGGGGGAGTGGGAACCGGGGAGCTGTTTTTT	CATDGGVGTGELFF
NA	TRBV4-2	few	TRBJ2-1	TGTGCCAGCAGCCAAGATCGGGGGACAGTGTACAATGAGCAGTTCTTC	CASSQDRGTVYNEQFF
NA	TRBV18	NA	TRBJ2-7	TGTGCCAGCTCACCGGTTATGGACAGTTCCTCCGAGCAGTACTTC	CASSPVMDSSSEQYF
NA	TRBV11-2	NA	TRBJ1-2	TGTGCCAGCAGCTTCACCTATAACTATGGCTACACCTTC	CASSFTYNYGYTF
TRBD2	TRBV6-1	NA	TRBJ2-5	TGTGCCAGCAGTGAATTACCCCCATTTGCTAGCGGGAGAGAGACCCAGTACTTC	CASSELPPFASGRETQYF
TRBD2	TRBV27	NA	TRBJ2-7	TGTGCCAGCAGTCCGAGACTAGCGGACTCCTACGAGCAGTACTTC	CASSPRLADSYEQYF
TRBD1	TRBV4-1	NA	TRBJ1-5	TGCGCCAGCAGCCAAGGGGGACAGGGTAATCAGCCCCAGCATTTT	CASSQGGQGNQPQHF
TRBD2	TRBV5-6	NA	TRBJ2-2	TGTGCCAGCAGCTTAATAGCGGGAGGCACCGGGGAGCTGTTTTTT	CASSLIAGGTGELFF
NA	TRBV9	NA	TRBJ2-1	TGTGCCAGCAGCGTACTATCCGGCTACAATGAGCAGTTCTTC	CASSVLSGYNEQFF
NA	TRBV5-4	NA	TRBJ1-6	TGTGCCAGCAGCTACGGTCATAATTCACCCCTCCACTTT	CASSYGHNSPLHF
NA	TRBV5-1	NA	TRBJ2-1	TGCGCCAGCAGCCTGACTAGTTCCCAGAATGAGCAGTTCTTC	CASSLTSSQNEQFF
TRBD1	TRBV5-1	NA	TRBJ2-1	TGCGCCAGCAGCTTGGGAACAGGGGACAATGAGCAGTTCTTC	CASSLGTGDNEQFF
TRBD1	TRBV5-1	NA	TRBJ1-3	TGCGCCAGCAGCTCGGGACAGTCTGGAAACACCATATATTTT	CASSSGQSGNTIYF
NA	TRBV7-3	NA	TRBJ2-2	TGTGCCAGCAGCTTATCGACAGTCGGAAACACCGGGGAGCTGTTTTTT	CASSLSTVGNTGELFF
NA	TRBV7-8	NA	TRBJ2-6	TGTGCCAGCAGTTTACAGGTTACTGGGGCCAACGTCCTGACTTTC	CASSLQVTGANVLTF